This T cell receptor beta chain derives from a study of T cells in Graves' hyperthyroidism and ophthalmopathy. The CDR3 regions of TCR beta were amplified from RNA transcripts. Using the HTBI primer set, a first-round RT-PCR was run on the TCR CDR3. TCRdb analysed the multiplex PCR reads with MiXCR anew, one entry per CDR3 protein. The sample has roughly 30,000 distinct CDR3 sequences, less than 45% seen once; the top ten hold over 9%. Sample share makes this clonotype medium-sized. The CDR3 length is 13 residues. Between the trimmed V and J ends, which lost 5 bases and 3 bases, there was a span of 8 bases. Germline V lookup: CDR1 LNHDA, CDR2 SQIVND (reference sequence).

This receptor was obtained from a woman between 25 and 40 years old with Graves' hyperthyroidism. The rearrangement links TRBV19 to TRBJ2-1, with a possible D match to TRBD1 (5 bases). Sequencing was performed on blood. The CDR3 here is CASSETVYNEQFF. As DNA, the CDR3 is TGTGCCAGTAGTGAGACAGTCTACAATGAGCAGTTCTTC.